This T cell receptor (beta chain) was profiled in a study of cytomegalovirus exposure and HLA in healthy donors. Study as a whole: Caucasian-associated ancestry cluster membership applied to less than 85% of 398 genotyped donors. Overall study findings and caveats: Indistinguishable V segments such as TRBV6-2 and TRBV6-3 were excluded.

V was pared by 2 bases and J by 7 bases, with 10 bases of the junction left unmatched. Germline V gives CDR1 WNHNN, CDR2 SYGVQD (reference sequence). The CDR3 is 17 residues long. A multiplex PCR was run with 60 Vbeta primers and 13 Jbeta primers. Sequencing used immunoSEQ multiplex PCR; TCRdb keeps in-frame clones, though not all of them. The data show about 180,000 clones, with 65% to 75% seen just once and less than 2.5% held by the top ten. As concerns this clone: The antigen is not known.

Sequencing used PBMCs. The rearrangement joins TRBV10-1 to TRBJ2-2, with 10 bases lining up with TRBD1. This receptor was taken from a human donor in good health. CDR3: CASSETTGTGVVGELFF. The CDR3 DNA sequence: TGCGCCAGCAGTGAGACCACCGGGACAGGGGTTGTCGGGGAGCTGTTTTTT.